A selection of T cell receptor beta chains follows, all from one sample in a study of blood T cell repertoires in COVID-19. The method was immunoSEQ multiplex PCR; TCRdb's version includes in-frame clones alone and lacks a portion of them. The repertoire holds about 68,000 clones, around 82% seen once, with 8% to 9% in the top ten. Sequenced material: peripheral blood. The receptors shown here come from a man aged 50-60 years with active COVID-19. Both conserved end residues are part of each CDR3. Each record gives: clone size, V gene, J gene, D gene, CDR3 DNA, CDR3 protein. D genes are given only for firm matches. Size is omitted from some rows. Given values are once, few, many or a class for expanded clones.

>.|TRBV4-2|TRBJ1-1|.
TGTGCCAGCAGCCAAGATGAAGGGAGGAACACTGAAGCTTTCTTT
CASSQDEGRNTEAFF
>.|TRBV12-3/TRBV12-4|TRBJ1-4|TRBD1
TGTGCCAGCAGACAGGGGGCCATTGAAAAACTGTTTTTT
CASRQGAIEKLFF
>.|TRBV5-1|TRBJ1-4|.
TGCGCCAGCAGCTTGGCTTTGGGTGGGGCGGCTAATGAAAAACTGTTTTTT
CASSLALGGAANEKLFF
>.|TRBV6-5|TRBJ2-5|TRBD1
TGTGCCGGGGGACAGTTAGTCTTAGAGACCCAGTACTTC
CAGGQLVLETQYF
>.|TRBV7-9|TRBJ2-3|.
TGTGCCAGCAGCTTATCACTAGCCACAGATACGCAGTATTTT
CASSLSLATDTQYF
>.|TRBV5-4|TRBJ2-7|.
TGTGCCAGCAGCTTGTCGACAGCCCACCGGGAGCAGTACTTC
CASSLSTAHREQYF
>.|TRBV10-3|TRBJ2-5|.
TGTGCCATCAGTGGGCCTCAGGAGACCCAGTACTTC
CAISGPQETQYF
>.|TRBV5-1|TRBJ2-1|.
TGCGCCAGCAGCTTGCATGGCCAGGGCCTCTACAATGAGCAGTTCTTC
CASSLHGQGLYNEQFF
>.|TRBV7-9|TRBJ2-1|TRBD1
TGTGCCAGCAGCCTATACAGGGGCGATGAGCAGTTCTTC
CASSLYRGDEQFF
>.|TRBV6-5|TRBJ1-3|.
TGTGCCAGCAGTTACTCGGGAGACTCTGGAAACACCATATATTTT
CASSYSGDSGNTIYF
>.|TRBV18|TRBJ2-5|.
TGTGCCAGCTCGTCTAGTGCCTTCCCCCAAGAGACCCAGTACTTC
CASSSSAFPQETQYF
>.|TRBV11-2|TRBJ2-2|.
TGTGCCAGCAGCTTAACAGGGAAGATTACCGGGGAGCTGTTTTTT
CASSLTGKITGELFF
>once|TRBV7-6|TRBJ2-1|TRBD2
TGTGCCAGCAGCTCTTCCCCTAGCGGGAGGGCCGTTTATGAGCAGTTCTTC
CASSSSPSGRAVYEQFF
>.|TRBV5-4|TRBJ2-3|.
TGTGCCAGCAGCCCCCCTAGCGCCGATACGCAGTATTTT
CASSPPSADTQYF
>.|TRBV7-7|TRBJ2-1|TRBD2
TGTGCTAGCAGCCAGGGGCTTTTGAGCGGGAGTAATGAGCAGTTCTTC
CASSQGLLSGSNEQFF
>.|TRBV27|TRBJ2-7|.
TGTGCCAGCAGCGCTGGGCCCTACGAGCAGTACTTC
CASSAGPYEQYF
>.|TRBV7-9|TRBJ1-2|.
TGTGCCAGCAGCCAGGACACCCCATTGATCGGCTACACCTTC
CASSQDTPLIGYTF
>.|TRBV6-1|TRBJ2-2|.
TGTGCCAGCAGTGAATTCCCCCGAGGGAACACCGGGGAGCTGTTTTTT
CASSEFPRGNTGELFF
>.|TRBV4-1|TRBJ2-7|TRBD2
TGCGCCAGCAGCCAAGGCCCCCTAGCGGTGGAGTACGAGCAGTACTTC
CASSQGPLAVEYEQYF
>.|TRBV5-8|TRBJ2-7|.
TGTGCCAGCAGCTTTGGTGGGCCTTCCTACGAGCAGTACTTC
CASSFGGPSYEQYF
>.|TRBV4-2|TRBJ1-6|TRBD1
TGTGCCAGCAGCCAAGGGGGACAGGGAAGAGGGTCACCCCTCCACTTT
CASSQGGQGRGSPLHF
>.|TRBV3-1/TRBV3-2|TRBJ2-3|TRBD1
TGTGCCAGCAGCCAGTCGGAATGGTTCCGGACAGGACCGTTTAGGAGCACAGATACGCAGTATTTT
CASSQSEWFRTGPFRSTDTQYF
>.|TRBV5-4|TRBJ2-3|TRBD2
TGTGCCAGCAGCTTGGGGGCGGAGCGGGGTGATACGCAGTATTTT
CASSLGAERGDTQYF
>.|TRBV2|TRBJ1-5|TRBD1
TGTGCCAGCAGCGACTCGGGACAGCGGTACTACCAGCCCCAGCATTTT
CASSDSGQRYYQPQHF
>.|TRBV19|TRBJ2-5|TRBD1
TGTGCCAGTAGTATTCTACCAGGGGGCTATGAGACCCAGTACTTC
CASSILPGGYETQYF
>.|TRBV29-1|TRBJ2-7|TRBD1
TGCAGCGTCGGTACAGGGGGCTCCTACGAGCAGTACTTC
CSVGTGGSYEQYF
>.|TRBV10-1|TRBJ2-1|.
TGCGCCAGCAGTGAGTCCGGGTTTAATGAGCAGTTCTTC
CASSESGFNEQFF
>.|TRBV4-1|TRBJ2-1|.
TGCGCCAGCAGCCAAGAGATCAGGGGCAGCTCCTACAATGAGCAGTTCTTC
CASSQEIRGSSYNEQFF
>.|TRBV29-1|TRBJ2-3|TRBD1
TGCAGCGTTGAAGGACTCGGACAGGGGAGCACAGATACGCAGTATTTT
CSVEGLGQGSTDTQYF
>.|TRBV30|TRBJ1-5|.
TGTGCCTGGAGAGCCAGGGGACGGGCAAATCAGCCCCAGCATTTT
CAWRARGRANQPQHF
>once|TRBV4-1|TRBJ1-4|TRBD1
TGCGCCAGCAGCTCCCGGGACAGGGGTAATGAAAAACTGTTTTTT
CASSSRDRGNEKLFF
>.|TRBV6-2/TRBV6-3|TRBJ2-7|TRBD1
TGTGCCAGCAGTACAACGACAGGGATCTACGAGCAGTACTTC
CASSTTTGIYEQYF
>once|TRBV4-3|TRBJ1-2|.
TGCGCCAGCAGCCAAGAGGGGTCTGGGGCAAACTATGGCTACACCTTC
CASSQEGSGANYGYTF
>.|TRBV7-2|TRBJ2-3|.
TGTGCCAGCAGCCCGCAGGTAGTTCGAACAGATACGCAGTATTTT
CASSPQVVRTDTQYF
>.|TRBV5-4|TRBJ1-4|.
TGTGCCAGCAGCGAGGGAGAGTCTAATGAAAAACTGTTTTTT
CASSEGESNEKLFF
>.|TRBV18|TRBJ2-1|.
TGTGCCAGCTCACAGAACAGGATCGACAATGAGCAGTTCTTC
CASSQNRIDNEQFF
>.|TRBV7-2|TRBJ2-3|.
TGTGCCAGCAGCTTAGGTATTAACACAGATACGCAGTATTTT
CASSLGINTDTQYF
>.|TRBV27|TRBJ2-1|.
TGTGCCAGCAGGAAGGGGGGGGTAAACAATGAGCAGTTCTTC
CASRKGGVNNEQFF
>.|TRBV5-1|TRBJ2-2|TRBD2
TGCGCCAGCAGCCCGCTGGCTAGCGGAAACACCGGGGAGCTGTTTTTT
CASSPLASGNTGELFF
>.|TRBV2|TRBJ2-7|.
TGTGCCAGCCGGGGGTCCTTATCCTACGAGCAGTACTTC
CASRGSLSYEQYF
>.|TRBV27|TRBJ1-2|.
TGTGCCAGCAGTATATCCCCGACCGGAGGCGACTATGGCTACACCTTC
CASSISPTGGDYGYTF
>.|TRBV6-1|TRBJ1-6|.
TGTGCCAGCAGTGAAGCGCAGGTTCGGGGGGCTTCACCCCTCCACTTT
CASSEAQVRGASPLHF
>.|TRBV6-2/TRBV6-3|TRBJ2-7|TRBD2
TGTGCCAGCAGTTACCCAACTCCGGGGGGGACCTTCTACGAGCAGTACTTC
CASSYPTPGGTFYEQYF
>.|TRBV11-2|TRBJ1-6|.
TGTGCCAGCAGCCTTCCTAATTCACCCCTCCACTTT
CASSLPNSPLHF
>.|TRBV18|TRBJ2-7|TRBD1
TGTGCCAGCTCAGCTGCGGGACAGGGCTCCTACGAGCAGTACTTC
CASSAAGQGSYEQYF
>.|TRBV15|TRBJ2-7|TRBD2
TGTGCCACCAGCAGAGGGGGGACTAGCGGCCTCTACGAGCAGTACTTC
CATSRGGTSGLYEQYF